This T cell receptor beta chain was identified during a study of blood T cell repertoires in COVID-19. Study context: Samples of COVID-19 (acute and convalescent) were obtained from the United States, Italy and Spain. PBMCs, B-cell-depleted T cells, or T cells provided the cDNA or gDNA that made up the material.

Trimming took off 6 bases at V and 4 bases at J, with 15 bases between the two ends. Germline V gene data show CDR1 as SGHTA and CDR2 as FQGNSA. The CDR3 spans 14 residues. Original processing methods: By means of reference gene primer amplification, nucleated cell counts were estimated. Method: immunoSEQ multiplex PCR; TCRdb's copy keeps in-frame clones and lacks some. The DNA was the basis for D and trimming; V, J and clone size are from that table. The sample shows about 200,000 clones, about 88% of them seen only once. V is TRBV7-2 and J is TRBJ1-2, with D perhaps matching TRBD1 (5 bases). This TCR derives from a woman aged 40 to 55 with acute or convalescent COVID-19. Sequencing used peripheral blood. The CDR3 reads CASRTGGSSYGYTF. In DNA, the CDR3 is TGTGCCAGCAGGACGGGGGGATCCTCCTATGGCTACACCTTC.